In this sample, the clone carrying this T cell receptor (beta chain) turned up many times. Its antigen is currently unknown. The entry originates in a study of Graves' ophthalmopathy and Graves' hyperthyroidism. Study overall: Upon initial diagnosis and before any treatment, peripheral blood was collected.

The study amplified TCR beta CDR3 regions using RNA transcripts. HTBI-primed first-round RT-PCR preceded second-round multiplex PCR. TCRdb reprocessed the multiplex PCR reads via MiXCR and lists one record per CDR3 protein. The data contain roughly 480,000 distinct CDR3 sequences, 13% to 15% of them seen just once; the ten biggest clones take up 8% to 10%. CDR3 length equals 18 residues. V was shortened by 6 bases and J by 3 bases, with 26 bases between the two germline ends. Germline CDR1 reads PRHDT; CDR2 reads FYEKMQ (reference sequence). Study conclusions and caveats: Cross-validated, the 13-signature model showed 87.88%/81.08% sensitivity/specificity, and 80%/75% in the test set. The model reached around 66% sensitivity and about 72% specificity for predicting ophthalmopathy progression.

The V call is TRBV13, the J call TRBJ1-1; D unclear. The material sequenced was blood. This sequence was found in a woman in her 30s with Graves' ophthalmopathy. The DNA for the CDR3 is TGTGCCAGCAGTAACCATTTCCCCCAGCAGCCTGAGGACACTGAAGCTTTCTTT. Its translation is CASSNHFPQQPEDTEAFF.